This T cell receptor beta chain comes out of a study of cytomegalovirus exposure and HLA in healthy donors. Study-wide findings and caveats: Most observed TCR sequences were rare, whereas some public TCRs were detected in many donors.

A note on this clone: Its antigen is still unknown.

The CDR3 is made up of 16 amino acids. CDR1 MDHEN and CDR2 SYDVKM come from the germline V gene. Unmatched junction bases numbered 5, after V lost 0 bases and J lost 4 bases. 60 Vbeta and 13 Jbeta primers were used in PCR. Repertoires were generated with immunoSEQ multiplex PCR, while TCRdb's copy carries only in-frame clones and drops some. Of some 110,000 clones listed, 77% are singletons. This sequence originates from a woman aged 40 to 55 in good health and CMV-seropositive. The sample comprised PBMCs. The chain has TRBV28 and TRBJ2-3; 9 bases line up with TRBD1. CDR3 DNA: TGTGCCAGCAGTTTATGGGACAGGGGTCTAGCAGATACGCAGTATTTT. This gives the protein CASSLWDRGLADTQYF.